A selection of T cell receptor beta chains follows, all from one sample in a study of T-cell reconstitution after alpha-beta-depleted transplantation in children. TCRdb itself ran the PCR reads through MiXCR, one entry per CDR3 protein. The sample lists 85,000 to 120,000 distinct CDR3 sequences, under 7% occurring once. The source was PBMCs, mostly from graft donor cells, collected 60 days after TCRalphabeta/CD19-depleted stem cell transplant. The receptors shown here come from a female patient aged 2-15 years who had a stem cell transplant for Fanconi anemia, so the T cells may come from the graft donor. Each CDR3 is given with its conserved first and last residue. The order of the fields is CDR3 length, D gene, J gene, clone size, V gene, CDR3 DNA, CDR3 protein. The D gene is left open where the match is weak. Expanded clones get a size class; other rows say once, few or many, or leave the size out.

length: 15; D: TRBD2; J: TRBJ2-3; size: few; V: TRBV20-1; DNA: TGCAGTGCGGAAACCGGGACTAGCGCGTCAGATACGCAGTATTTT; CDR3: CSAETGTSASDTQYF
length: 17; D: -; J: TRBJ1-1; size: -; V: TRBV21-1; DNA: TGTGCCAGCAGCAAAGGACTTGGGGACGGGTACAACACTGAAGCTTTCTTT; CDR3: CASSKGLGDGYNTEAFF
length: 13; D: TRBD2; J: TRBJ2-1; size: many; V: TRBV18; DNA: TGTGCCAGCTCACCAGGACTAGACAATGAGCAGTTCTTC; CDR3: CASSPGLDNEQFF
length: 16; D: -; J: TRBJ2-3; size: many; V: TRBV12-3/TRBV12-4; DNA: TGTGCCAGCAGTTTAATGGGAGGATTTAGCACAGATACGCAGTATTTT; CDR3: CASSLMGGFSTDTQYF
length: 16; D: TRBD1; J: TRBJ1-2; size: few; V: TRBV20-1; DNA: TGCAGTGCTAGAGATCGCGGGGGGACAGGGAACTATGGCTACACCTTC; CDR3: CSARDRGGTGNYGYTF
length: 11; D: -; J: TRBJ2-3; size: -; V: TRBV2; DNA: TGTGCCACCTCCGGATCAAATACGCAGTATTTT; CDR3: CATSGSNTQYF
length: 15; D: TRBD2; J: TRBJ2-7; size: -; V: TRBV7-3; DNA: TGTGCCAGCAGCTTAAAACTAGCGGGAGCCTACGAGCAGTACTTC; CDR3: CASSLKLAGAYEQYF
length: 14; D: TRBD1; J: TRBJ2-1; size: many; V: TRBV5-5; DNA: TGTGCCAGCAGCTCAGACAGGGCTTACAATGAGCAGTTCTTC; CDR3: CASSSDRAYNEQFF
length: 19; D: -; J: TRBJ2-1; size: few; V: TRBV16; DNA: TGTGCCAGCAGCCAATCGGCCGGGACAATATTACGCCGGCTCAATGAGCAGTTCTTC; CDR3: CASSQSAGTILRRLNEQFF
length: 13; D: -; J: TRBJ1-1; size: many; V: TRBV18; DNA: TGTGCCAGCTCCCTCCAGCAGAACACTGAAGCTTTCTTT; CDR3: CASSLQQNTEAFF
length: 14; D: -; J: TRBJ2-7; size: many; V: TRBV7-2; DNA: TGTGCCAGCAGCTTAGCCGAGGCTTCCTACGAGCAGTACTTC; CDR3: CASSLAEASYEQYF
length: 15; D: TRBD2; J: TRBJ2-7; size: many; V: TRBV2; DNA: TGTGCCAGCAGTTTGCGGGAGGGCATTATATACGAGCAGTACTTC; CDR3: CASSLREGIIYEQYF
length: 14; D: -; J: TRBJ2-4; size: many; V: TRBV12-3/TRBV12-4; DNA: TGTGCCAGCAGTTTGGAAACAGGTGTTAACATTCAGTACTTC; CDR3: CASSLETGVNIQYF
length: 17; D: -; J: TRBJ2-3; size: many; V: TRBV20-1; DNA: TGCAGTGCTAGCCGGGGGTCGCCTAATTTCTTCACAGATACGCAGTATTTT; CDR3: CSASRGSPNFFTDTQYF
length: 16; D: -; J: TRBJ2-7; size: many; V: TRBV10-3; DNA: TGTGCCATCAGTGAGGGGGGGGCAGGGGTTGGCTACGAGCAGTACTTC; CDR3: CAISEGGAGVGYEQYF
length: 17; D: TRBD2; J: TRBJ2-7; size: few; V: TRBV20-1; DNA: TGCAGTGCTAGACATATAACTGGCGGGAGTTTGTCCTACGAGCAGTACTTC; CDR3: CSARHITGGSLSYEQYF
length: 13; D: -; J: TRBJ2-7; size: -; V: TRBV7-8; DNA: TGTGCCAGCAGTTCCGAGAGGGCCTACGAGCAGTACTTC; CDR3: CASSSERAYEQYF
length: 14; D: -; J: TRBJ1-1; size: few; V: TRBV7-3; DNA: TGTGCCAGCAGCTCAGGGATCTTGAACACTGAAGCTTTCTTT; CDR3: CASSSGILNTEAFF
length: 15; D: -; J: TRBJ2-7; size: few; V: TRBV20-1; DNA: TGCAGTGCCCCTCCCCGGCCAGCGATCTCCTACGAGCAGTACTTC; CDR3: CSAPPRPAISYEQYF
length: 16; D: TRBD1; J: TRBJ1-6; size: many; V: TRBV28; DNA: TGTGCCAGCAGTTTAGTGGGGACAGGTTATAATTCACCCCTCCACTTT; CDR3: CASSLVGTGYNSPLHF
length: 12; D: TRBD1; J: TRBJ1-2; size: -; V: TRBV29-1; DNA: TGCAGCACGCACAGGGGGACCTATGGCTACACCTTC; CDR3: CSTHRGTYGYTF
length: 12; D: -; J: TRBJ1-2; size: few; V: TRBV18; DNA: TGTGCCAGCTCACCGGGTGACTATGGCTACACCTTC; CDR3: CASSPGDYGYTF
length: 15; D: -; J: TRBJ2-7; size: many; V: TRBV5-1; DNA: TGCGCCAGCAGCTCTCGTGAGGAGGTGAGGTACGAGCAGTACTTC; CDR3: CASSSREEVRYEQYF
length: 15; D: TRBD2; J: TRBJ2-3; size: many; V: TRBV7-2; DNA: TGTGCCAGCAGCCCAAAGCGGGGGTACACAGATACGCAGTATTTT; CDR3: CASSPKRGYTDTQYF
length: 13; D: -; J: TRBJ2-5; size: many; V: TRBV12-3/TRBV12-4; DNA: TGTGCCAGCATCCGGGATCTTAAAGAGACCCAGTACTTC; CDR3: CASIRDLKETQYF
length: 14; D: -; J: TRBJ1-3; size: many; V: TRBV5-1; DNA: TGCGCCAGCAGCTTGGGTCCAGCCGGAAACACCATATATTTT; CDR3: CASSLGPAGNTIYF
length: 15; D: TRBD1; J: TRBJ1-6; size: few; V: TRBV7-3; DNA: TGTGCCAGCAGCCCGCAGGGGGGCAGTAATTCACCCCTCCACTTT; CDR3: CASSPQGGSNSPLHF
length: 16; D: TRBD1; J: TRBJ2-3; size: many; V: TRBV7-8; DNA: TGTGCCAGCAGCTTAGTTGGTGGGACAGTCGCAGATACGCAGTATTTT; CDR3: CASSLVGGTVADTQYF
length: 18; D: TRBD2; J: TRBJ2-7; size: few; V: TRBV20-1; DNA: TGCAGTGCTAGAGAGTTGTCGGGGGGGCCCGACAGGTTCTACGAGCAGTACTTC; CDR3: CSARELSGGPDRFYEQYF
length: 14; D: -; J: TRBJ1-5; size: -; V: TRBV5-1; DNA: TGCGCCAGCAGCTTGAACGGGGGGGATCAGCCCCAGCATTTT; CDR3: CASSLNGGDQPQHF
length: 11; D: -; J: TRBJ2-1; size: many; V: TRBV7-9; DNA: TGTGCCAGCAGCTTACGGAATGAGCAGTTCTTC; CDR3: CASSLRNEQFF
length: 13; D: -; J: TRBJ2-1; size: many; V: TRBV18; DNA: TGTGCCAGCTCACCACCGAACAGCTATGAGCAGTTCTTC; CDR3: CASSPPNSYEQFF
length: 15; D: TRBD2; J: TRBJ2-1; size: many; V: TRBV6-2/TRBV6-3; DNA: TGTGCCAGCAGTTATCAGGGACTACCCGTCAATCAGCAGTTCTTC; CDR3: CASSYQGLPVNQQFF
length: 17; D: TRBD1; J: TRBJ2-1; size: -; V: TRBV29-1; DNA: TGCAGCGTTGGTGGACAGGTCTCTAGCCCCTCGGGCGATGAGCAGTTCTTC; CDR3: CSVGGQVSSPSGDEQFF
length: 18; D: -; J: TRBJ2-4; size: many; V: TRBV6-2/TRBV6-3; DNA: TGTGCCAGCAGTTACCCACCCGCTAGCGCCATAGCCAAAAACATTCAGTACTTC; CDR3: CASSYPPASAIAKNIQYF
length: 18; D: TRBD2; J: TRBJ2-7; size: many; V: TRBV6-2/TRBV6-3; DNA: TGTGCCAGCAGTTACAGGATTGGGAGGGCCCTAGGCTCCTACGAGCAGTACTTC; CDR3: CASSYRIGRALGSYEQYF
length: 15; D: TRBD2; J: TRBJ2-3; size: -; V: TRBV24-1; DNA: TGTGCCACCAGTCGAGGCGGGAGATTCACAGATACGCAGTATTTT; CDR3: CATSRGGRFTDTQYF
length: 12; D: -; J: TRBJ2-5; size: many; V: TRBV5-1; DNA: TGCGCCAGCAGTAGGACTTCGGAGACCCAGTACTTC; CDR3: CASSRTSETQYF
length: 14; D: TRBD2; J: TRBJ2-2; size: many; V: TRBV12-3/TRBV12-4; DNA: TGTGCCAGTCAACTAGCGGGAGGGACCGGGGAGCTGTTTTTT; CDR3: CASQLAGGTGELFF
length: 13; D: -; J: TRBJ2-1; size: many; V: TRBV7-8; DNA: TGTGCCAGCAGCTTAGAAGGGATCCATGAGCAGTTCTTC; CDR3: CASSLEGIHEQFF
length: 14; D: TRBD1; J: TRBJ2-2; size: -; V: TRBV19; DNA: TGTGCCAGTAGGACAGGGACGAACACCGGGGAGCTGTTTTTT; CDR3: CASRTGTNTGELFF
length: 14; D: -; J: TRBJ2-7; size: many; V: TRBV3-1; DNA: TGTGCCAGCAGCCAGAGGCAGGACCTCGTCGAGCAGTACTTC; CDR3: CASSQRQDLVEQYF
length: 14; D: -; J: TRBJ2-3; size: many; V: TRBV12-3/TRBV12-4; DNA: TGTGCCAGCAGAGTTAGTAGTGGCACAGATACGCAGTATTTT; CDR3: CASRVSSGTDTQYF
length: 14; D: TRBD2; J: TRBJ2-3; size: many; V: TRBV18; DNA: TGTGCCAGCTCCGTGGCTAGCGGAACAGATACGCAGTATTTT; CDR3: CASSVASGTDTQYF
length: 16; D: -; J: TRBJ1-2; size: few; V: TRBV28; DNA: TGTGCCAGCAAGAAATTTCTCTCAGGGGTTTTCTATGGCTACACCTTC; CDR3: CASKKFLSGVFYGYTF
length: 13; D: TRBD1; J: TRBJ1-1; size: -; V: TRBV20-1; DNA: TGCAGTGCTAGGGGACAGCTGAACACTGAAGCTTTCTTT; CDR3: CSARGQLNTEAFF